These 2 T cell receptor beta chains were sequenced from one sample in a study of beta chain features in type 1 diabetes. Sequencing targeted expressed TCRB transcripts, as all isolated RNA had been reverse transcribed. TCRdb keeps only in-frame clones here, not all; method: immunoSEQ multiplex PCR. The repertoire holds approximately 140,000 clones, roughly 10% seen once, with nearly 0.65% in the top ten. The sequenced sample was central memory CD4+ T cells from blood. These receptors came from a woman aged 35 to 49 in good health.

There are a few counts of this clone. The chain has TRBV5-4 and TRBJ1-5, with D possibly matching TRBD1 (5 bases). Germline loops: CDR1 SGHNT, CDR2 YYREEE (reference sequence). V lost 4 bases and J 4 bases, leaving 9 bases between the germline ends. The CDR3 is 13 amino acids. CDR3 nucleotide sequence: TGTGCCAGCAGCGGGGGGGGGAATCAGCCCCAGCATTTT. Protein sequence: CASSGGGNQPQHF. Full variable domain (rest looked up from reference TRBV5-4 and TRBJ1-5): ETGVTQSPTHLIKTRGQQVTLRCSSQSGHNTVSWYQQALGQGPQFIFQYYREEENGRGNFPPRFSGLQFPNYSSELNVNALELDDSALYLCASSGGGNQPQHFGDGTRLSIL.

This clone was observed a few times. CDR3: CASSQEPAKQYF. The CDR3 nucleotides read TGTGCCAGCAGCCAAGAACCTGCGAAGCAGTACTTC. This chain links TRBV14 with TRBJ2-7; D is unresolved. CDR1 is SGHDN and CDR2 is FVKESK in the germline V gene. V lost 0 bases and J lost 8, with 8 bases in between. The CDR3 totals 12 residues.